This T cell receptor (beta chain) was sequenced in a study of early T cells in non-severe SARS-CoV-2 infection. There are many counts of this clonotype. The CDR3 totals 14 residues. V gave up 7 bases and J gave up 0 bases, with 11 bases separating them. The germline gives CDR1 LNHDA, CDR2 SQIVND (reference sequence). TCRdb reanalysed the 5' RACE reads using MiXCR and keeps one entry per CDR3 protein. The sample has around 40,000 distinct CDR3 sequences; approximately 10% are singletons. The specimen was whole blood. The TCR originated in an adult who was a healthcare worker with PCR-confirmed SARS-CoV-2 infection or an uninfected control (not recorded which). The chain has TRBV19 and TRBJ2-3; D remains ambiguous. CDR3 DNA sequence: TGTGCCAGTAAATTTACGGCTAGCACAGATACGCAGTATTTT. This translates into CASKFTASTDTQYF.